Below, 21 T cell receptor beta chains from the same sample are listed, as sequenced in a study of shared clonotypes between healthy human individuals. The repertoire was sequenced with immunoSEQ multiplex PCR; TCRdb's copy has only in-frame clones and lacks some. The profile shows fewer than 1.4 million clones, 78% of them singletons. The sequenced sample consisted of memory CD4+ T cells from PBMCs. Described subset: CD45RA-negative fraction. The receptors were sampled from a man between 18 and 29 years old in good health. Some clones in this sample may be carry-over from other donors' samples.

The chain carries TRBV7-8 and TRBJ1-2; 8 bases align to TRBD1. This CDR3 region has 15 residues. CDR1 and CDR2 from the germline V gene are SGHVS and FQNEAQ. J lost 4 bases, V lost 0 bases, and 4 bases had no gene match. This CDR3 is CASSLAGTGVYGYTF. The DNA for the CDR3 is TGTGCCAGCAGCTTAGCCGGGACAGGAGTCTATGGCTACACCTTC.

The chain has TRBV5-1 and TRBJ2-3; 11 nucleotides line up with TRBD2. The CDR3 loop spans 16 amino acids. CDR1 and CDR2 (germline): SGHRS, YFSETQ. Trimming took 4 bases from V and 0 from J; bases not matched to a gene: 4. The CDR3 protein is CASSTRTSGSTDTQYF. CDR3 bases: TGCGCCAGCAGCACACGGACTAGCGGGAGCACAGATACGCAGTATTTT.

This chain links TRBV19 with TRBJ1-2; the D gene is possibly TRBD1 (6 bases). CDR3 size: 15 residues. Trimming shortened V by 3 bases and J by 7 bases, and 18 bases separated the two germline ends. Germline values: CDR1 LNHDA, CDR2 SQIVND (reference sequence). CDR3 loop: CASSIPPATRGGYTF. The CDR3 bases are TGTGCCAGTAGTATTCCCCCCGCAACCAGGGGTGGCTACACCTTC.

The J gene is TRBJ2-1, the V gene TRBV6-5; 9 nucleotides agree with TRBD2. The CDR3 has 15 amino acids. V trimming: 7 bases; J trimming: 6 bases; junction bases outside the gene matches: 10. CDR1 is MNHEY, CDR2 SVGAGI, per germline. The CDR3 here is CASTRTLAGSNEQFF. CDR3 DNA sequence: TGTGCCAGCACCCGAACTCTAGCGGGAAGCAATGAGCAGTTCTTC.

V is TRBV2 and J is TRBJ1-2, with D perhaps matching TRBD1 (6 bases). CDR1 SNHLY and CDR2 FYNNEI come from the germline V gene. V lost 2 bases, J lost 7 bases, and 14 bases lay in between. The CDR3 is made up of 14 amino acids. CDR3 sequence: CASSETAGEGGYTF. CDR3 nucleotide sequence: TGTGCCAGCAGTGAAACGGCAGGGGAGGGTGGCTACACCTTC.

CDR3 in DNA: TGTGCCAGCAGGGAGACTAGCGGGAGAAGAGAGACCCAGTACTTC. It yields the protein CASRETSGRRETQYF. The genes are TRBV6-5 and TRBJ2-5; TRBD2 matches 12 bases. The V gene end was trimmed by 6 bases and the J gene end by 4 bases; junction bases not matched to a gene: 6. Germline V gene data show CDR1 as MNHEY and CDR2 as SVGAGI. This CDR3 has 15 amino acids.

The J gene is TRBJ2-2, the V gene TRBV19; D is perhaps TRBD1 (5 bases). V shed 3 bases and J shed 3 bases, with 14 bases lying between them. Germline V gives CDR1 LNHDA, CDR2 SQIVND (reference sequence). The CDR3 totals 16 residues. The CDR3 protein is CASSIVQGGDTGELFF. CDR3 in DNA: TGTGCCAGTAGTATCGTCCAGGGCGGCGACACCGGGGAGCTGTTTTTT.

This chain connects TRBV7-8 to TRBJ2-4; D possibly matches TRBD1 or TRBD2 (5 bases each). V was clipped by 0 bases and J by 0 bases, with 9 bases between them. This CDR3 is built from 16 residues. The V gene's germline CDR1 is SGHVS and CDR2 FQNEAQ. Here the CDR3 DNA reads TGTGCCAGCAGCTTAGCTGGGGGTATAGCCAAAAACATTCAGTACTTC. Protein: CASSLAGGIAKNIQYF.

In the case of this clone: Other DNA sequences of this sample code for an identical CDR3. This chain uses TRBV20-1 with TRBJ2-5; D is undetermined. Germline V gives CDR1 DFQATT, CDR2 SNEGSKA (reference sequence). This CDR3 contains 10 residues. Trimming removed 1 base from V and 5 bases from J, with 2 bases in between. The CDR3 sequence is CSARVETQYF. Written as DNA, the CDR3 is TGCAGTGCTAGAGTGGAGACCCAGTACTTC.

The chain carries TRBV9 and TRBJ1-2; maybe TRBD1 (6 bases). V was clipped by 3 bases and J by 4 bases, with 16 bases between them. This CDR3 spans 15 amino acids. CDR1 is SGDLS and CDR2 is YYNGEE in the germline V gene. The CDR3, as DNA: TGTGCCAGCAGCGCGTCGACAGGCTTGTTCTATGGCTACACCTTC. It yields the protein CASSASTGLFYGYTF.

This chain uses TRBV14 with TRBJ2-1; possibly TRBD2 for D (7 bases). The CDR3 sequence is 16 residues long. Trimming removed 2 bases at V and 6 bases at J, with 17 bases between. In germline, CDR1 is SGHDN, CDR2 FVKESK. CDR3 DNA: TGTGCCAGCAGCCAAAGGAGGGGGGGTATGACCAATGAGCAGTTCTTC. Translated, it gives CASSQRRGGMTNEQFF.

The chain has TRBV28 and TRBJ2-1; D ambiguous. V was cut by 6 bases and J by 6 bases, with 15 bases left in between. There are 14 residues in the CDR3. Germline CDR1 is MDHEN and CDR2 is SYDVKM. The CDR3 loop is CASSQPSWGNEQFF. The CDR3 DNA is TGTGCCAGCAGCCAACCCAGCTGGGGCAATGAGCAGTTCTTC.

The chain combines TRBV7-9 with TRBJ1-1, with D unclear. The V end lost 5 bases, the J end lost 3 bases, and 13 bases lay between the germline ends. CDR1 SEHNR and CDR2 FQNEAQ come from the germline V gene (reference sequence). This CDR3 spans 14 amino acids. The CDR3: CASSRLGRYTEAFF. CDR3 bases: TGTGCCAGCAGCCGTTTGGGGAGGTACACTGAAGCTTTCTTT. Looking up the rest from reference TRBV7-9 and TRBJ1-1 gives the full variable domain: DTGVSQNPRHKITKRGQNVTFRCDPISEHNRLYWYRQTLGQGPEFLTYFQNEAQLEKSRLLSDRFSAERPKGSFSTLEIQRTEQGDSAMYLCASSRLGRYTEAFFGQGTRLTVV.

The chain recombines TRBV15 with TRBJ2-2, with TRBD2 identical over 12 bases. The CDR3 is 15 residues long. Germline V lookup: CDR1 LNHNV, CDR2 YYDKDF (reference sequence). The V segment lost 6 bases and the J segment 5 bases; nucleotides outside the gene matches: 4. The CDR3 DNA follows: TGTGCCACCAGTGACCTAGCGGGAGGGACCGGGGAGCTGTTTTTT. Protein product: CATSDLAGGTGELFF. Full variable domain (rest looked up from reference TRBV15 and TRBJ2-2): DAMVIQNPRYQVTQFGKPVTLSCSQTLNHNVMYWYQQKSSQAPKLLFHYYDKDFNNEADTPDNFQSRRPNTSFCFLDIRSPGLGDTAMYLCATSDLAGGTGELFFGEGSRLTVL.

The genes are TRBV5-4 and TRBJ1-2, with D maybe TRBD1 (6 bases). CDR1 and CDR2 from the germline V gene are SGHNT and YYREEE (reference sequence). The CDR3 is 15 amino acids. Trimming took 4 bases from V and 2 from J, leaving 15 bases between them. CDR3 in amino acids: CASSPATGLNYGYTF. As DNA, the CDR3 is TGTGCCAGCAGCCCAGCGACAGGATTAAACTATGGCTACACCTTC.

Written as DNA, the CDR3 is TGTGCCAGCAGTGGGGCCTATCCTGGAAACACCATATATTTT. Its translation is CASSGAYPGNTIYF. V is TRBV6-1 and J is TRBJ1-3; no clear D gene. The germline V and J ends were trimmed by 4 bases and 2 bases, with 9 bases remaining between them. The CDR3 has 14 residues. The germline CDR1 and CDR2 sequences are MNHNS and SASEGT.

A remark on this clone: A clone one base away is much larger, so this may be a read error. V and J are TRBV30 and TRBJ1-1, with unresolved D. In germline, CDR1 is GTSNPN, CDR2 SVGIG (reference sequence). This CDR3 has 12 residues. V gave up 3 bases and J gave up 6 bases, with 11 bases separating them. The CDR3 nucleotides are TGTGCCTGGAGGGAGGGTCGCCCTGAAGCTTTCTTT. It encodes CAWREGRPEAFF.

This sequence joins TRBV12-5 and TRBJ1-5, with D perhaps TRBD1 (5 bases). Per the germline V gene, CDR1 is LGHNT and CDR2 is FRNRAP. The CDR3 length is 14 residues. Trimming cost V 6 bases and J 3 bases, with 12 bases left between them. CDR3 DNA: TGTGCTAGTGGCCGGGGGACCCCCAATCAGCCCCAGCATTTT. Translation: CASGRGTPNQPQHF.

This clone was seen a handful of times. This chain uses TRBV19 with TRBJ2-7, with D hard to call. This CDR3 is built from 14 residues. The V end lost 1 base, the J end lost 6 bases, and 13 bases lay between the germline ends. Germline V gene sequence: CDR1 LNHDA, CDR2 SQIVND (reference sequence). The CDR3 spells CASSIGGRATEQYF. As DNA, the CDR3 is TGTGCCAGTAGTATAGGGGGTCGCGCTACCGAGCAGTACTTC.

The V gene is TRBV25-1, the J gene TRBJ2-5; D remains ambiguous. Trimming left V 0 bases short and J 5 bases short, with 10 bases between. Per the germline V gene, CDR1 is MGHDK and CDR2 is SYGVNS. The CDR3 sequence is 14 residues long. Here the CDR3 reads CASSEYPSDETQYF. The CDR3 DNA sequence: TGTGCCAGCAGTGAATACCCCTCGGATGAGACCCAGTACTTC.

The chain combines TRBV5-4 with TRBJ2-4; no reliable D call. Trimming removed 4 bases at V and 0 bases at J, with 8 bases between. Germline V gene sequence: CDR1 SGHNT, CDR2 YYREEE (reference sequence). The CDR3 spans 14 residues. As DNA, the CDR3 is TGTGCCAGCAGCCCGACCGTAGCCAAAAACATTCAGTACTTC. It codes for CASSPTVAKNIQYF.